The 31 T cell receptor beta chains given below trace back to one sample, sequenced in a study of cytomegalovirus exposure and HLA in healthy donors. PCR employed 60 Vbeta and 13 Jbeta primers. Here immunoSEQ multiplex PCR was the method, and the copy in TCRdb shows in-frame clones only, minus some. This table has about 200,000 clones, more than 60% appearing once. Sequencing was done on a sample of PBMCs. All receptors come from a woman aged 30 to 39 in good health and CMV-seropositive.

CDR3 nucleotides: TGTGCCACCGCACAGGGTAGGGCTGAAGCTTTCTTT. It encodes CATAQGRAEAFF. The chain links TRBV25-1 to TRBJ1-1; possibly TRBD1 for D (6 bases). Germline CDR1 and CDR2: MGHDK and SYGVNS. This CDR3 is built from 12 residues. The ends were cut back, 10 bases at V and 6 bases at J, with 15 bases in the middle.

V is TRBV9 and J is TRBJ2-2; D call uncertain. CDR1 is SGDLS and CDR2 is YYNGEE in the germline V gene. V was cut by 2 bases and J by 6 bases, with 17 bases left in between. This CDR3 is 16 amino acids long. DNA for the CDR3: TGTGCCAGCAGCGTGTTTGGCAGGTTACGTGCCGGGGAGCTGTTTTTT. Amino acids: CASSVFGRLRAGELFF.

In its sample, this clone was seen once. The rearrangement joins TRBV10-1 to TRBJ2-5, with 13 bases identical to TRBD2. The CDR3 totals 16 residues. Germline V lookup: CDR1 WNHNN, CDR2 SYGVQD (reference sequence). The J segment lost 4 bases and the V segment lost 6 bases, leaving 8 bases of the junction unmatched. CDR3: CASSYFRTSGRETQYF. The CDR3 DNA is TGCGCCAGCAGCTACTTTCGGACTAGCGGGAGAGAGACCCAGTACTTC.

With respect to this clone: The sample has other DNA sequences that encode this CDR3 too. The J gene is TRBJ2-5, the V gene TRBV5-1, with 8 positions matching TRBD1. Germline V gives CDR1 SGHRS, CDR2 YFSETQ. The ends lost 0 bases at V and 5 bases at J; junction bases unmatched: 0. The CDR3 runs 13 residues. The CDR3: CASSLAGGETQYF. CDR3 nucleotide sequence: TGCGCCAGCAGCTTGGCAGGGGGCGAGACCCAGTACTTC.

A word on this clone: Distinct nucleotide sequences in the sample also encode this CDR3. The V and J genes are TRBV27 and TRBJ2-3; 7 bases map to TRBD1. Germline CDR1 is MNHEY and CDR2 is SMNVEV (reference sequence). J lost 6 bases, V lost 2 bases, and 14 bases had no gene match. There are 17 residues in the CDR3. CDR3 bases: TGTGCCAGCAGTTTAGCCCCATTACAGGGGTTCGGGGATACGCAGTATTTT. Protein product: CASSLAPLQGFGDTQYF.

This chain connects TRBV5-6 to TRBJ1-2, with D tentatively TRBD1 (5 bases). In germline, CDR1 is SGHDT, CDR2 YYEEEE. The CDR3 loop spans 14 amino acids. Trimming pared 10 bases from V and 0 bases from J, leaving 16 bases between. In DNA form, the CDR3 reads TGTGCCTGTCGGAGGGGCACATCTAACTATGGCTACACCTTC. As protein: CACRRGTSNYGYTF.

V and J are TRBV2 and TRBJ2-1, with unresolved D. There are 14 residues in the CDR3. The ends were cut back, 3 bases at V and 2 bases at J, with 8 bases in the middle. Germline-derived CDR1 and CDR2 are SNHLY and FYNNEI. The CDR3 region has the DNA TGTGCCAGCAGTGACCTCCTCCCCTACAATGAGCAGTTCTTC. Its translation is CASSDLLPYNEQFF.

CDR3 nucleotides: TGCGCCAGCAGCCAAGTCTTGGAGTCCTACAATGAGCAGTTCTTC. Encoded protein: CASSQVLESYNEQFF. V and J are TRBV4-1 and TRBJ2-1, with D unclear. The V gene's germline CDR1 is MGHRA and CDR2 YSYEKL. CDR3 length equals 15 residues. V lost 1 base and J 1 base, leaving 8 bases between the germline ends.

The chain recombines TRBV5-5 with TRBJ2-7; tentatively, D is TRBD1 (5 bases). The V gene's germline CDR1 is SGHKS and CDR2 YYEKEE (reference sequence). Trimming took 4 bases from V and 2 from J, leaving 10 bases between them. There are 13 residues in the CDR3. The CDR3 coding sequence is TGTGCCAGCAGCCTGCAGGGCCCCTACGAGCAGTACTTC. Amino acids: CASSLQGPYEQYF. Looking up the rest from reference TRBV5-5 and TRBJ2-7 gives the full variable domain: DAGVTQSPTHLIKTRGQQVTLRCSPISGHKSVSWYQQVLGQGPQFIFQYYEKEERGRGNFPDRFSARQFPNYSSELNVNALLLGDSALYLCASSLQGPYEQYFGPGTRLTVT.

This rearrangement joins TRBV6-1 to TRBJ1-2; 8 bases map to TRBD1. Trimming removed 5 bases from V and 3 bases from J; junction bases left unmatched: 8. This CDR3 is 15 amino acids long. Germline lookup yields CDR1 MNHNS and CDR2 SASEGT. CDR3 in amino acids: CASSRQGRYDYGYTF. DNA for the CDR3: TGTGCCAGCAGTAGACAGGGGCGTTATGACTATGGCTACACCTTC.

The chain carries TRBV18 and TRBJ1-1; D perhaps matches TRBD1 (5 bases). This CDR3 is 14 amino acids long. The germline V and J ends were trimmed by 2 bases and 4 bases, with 11 bases remaining between them. Germline loops: CDR1 KGHSH, CDR2 LQKENI. This CDR3 reads CASSPGPGGTEAFF. The CDR3 DNA sequence: TGTGCCAGCTCACCAGGACCGGGGGGCACTGAAGCTTTCTTT.

This clone was seen a single time. The chain links TRBV4-2 to TRBJ2-7, with TRBD2 matching 8 bases. CDR1 is LGHNA and CDR2 is YNFKEQ in the germline V gene. The CDR3 spans 16 residues. V was clipped by 1 base and J by 6 bases; unmatched bases: 11. For the CDR3, the DNA is TGTGCCAGCAGCCAAGTCGGGGGACTAGATCTGACCGAGCAGTACTTC. Protein: CASSQVGGLDLTEQYF.

The chain uses TRBV27 and TRBJ1-2; 7 bases align to TRBD1. V was pared by 0 bases and J by 5 bases, with 6 bases of the junction left unmatched. The germline gives CDR1 MNHEY, CDR2 SMNVEV (reference sequence). There are 15 residues in the CDR3. The CDR3 here is CASSLSGTVGYGYTF. The CDR3 DNA is TGTGCCAGCAGTTTATCCGGGACAGTTGGTTATGGCTACACCTTC.

The chain has TRBV10-3 and TRBJ1-2; TRBD1 aligns across 7 bases. The CDR3 runs to 10 residues. CDR1 is ENHRY and CDR2 is SYGVKD in the germline V gene. V lost 6 bases, J lost 11 bases, and 3 bases stayed unmatched. The CDR3 sequence: CAIRSGGYTF. As DNA, the CDR3 is TGTGCCATCAGGTCAGGGGGTTACACCTTC.

The J gene is TRBJ1-2, the V gene TRBV7-2; D remains unclear. CDR3 length: 13 residues. Between the trimmed V and J ends, which lost 1 base and 5 bases, there was a span of 8 bases. CDR1 SGHTA and CDR2 FQGNSA come from the germline V gene. The CDR3 reads CASSLGGLYGYTF. Written as DNA, the CDR3 is TGTGCCAGCAGCTTAGGAGGGCTTTATGGCTACACCTTC.

This clone came up once. This sequence joins TRBV5-8 and TRBJ2-7, with 7 nucleotides matching TRBD1. Germline trimming cut 1 base from V and 6 bases from J; bases unmatched to any gene: 10. The germline V gene encodes CDR1 SGHTS and CDR2 YDEGEE. The CDR3 extends over 15 amino acids. The CDR3 protein is CASSLSAGGSPEQYF. CDR3 nucleotides: TGTGCCAGCAGCTTGAGTGCAGGGGGATCCCCCGAGCAGTACTTC.

The chain recombines TRBV6-5 with TRBJ1-2; weak D call: TRBD1 (6 bases). CDR3 length: 13 residues. Germline values: CDR1 MNHEY, CDR2 SVGAGI. Trimming left V 3 bases short and J 8 bases short, with 13 bases between. The CDR3 loop reads CASSYSRQAGYTF. The CDR3 nucleotides read TGTGCCAGCAGTTATTCTCGACAGGCCGGCTACACCTTC.

The gene calls are TRBV5-1 and TRBJ2-2; 7 bases are a match to TRBD2. J was trimmed by 5 bases and V by 7 bases; bases with no gene match: 8. The germline gives CDR1 SGHRS, CDR2 YFSETQ. The CDR3 sequence is 14 residues long. DNA for the CDR3: TGCGCCAGCTCCCCGGGGGGTGTGACCGGGGAGCTGTTTTTT. This gives the protein CASSPGGVTGELFF. Variable domain in full (rest from reference TRBV5-1 and TRBJ2-2): KAGVTQTPRYLIKTRGQQVTLSCSPISGHRSVSWYQQTPGQGLQFLFEYFSETQRNKGNFPGRFSGRQFSNSRSEMNVSTLELGDSALYLCASSPGGVTGELFFGEGSRLTVL.

This clone was counted only a few times. The rearrangement joins TRBV18 to TRBJ1-5, with TRBD1 identical over 9 bases. This CDR3 is built from 15 residues. The germline V gene encodes CDR1 KGHSH and CDR2 LQKENI. The junction had 6 bases not matched to a gene; V was cut back by 5 bases and J by 4 bases. The CDR3 region has the DNA TGTGCCAGCTCATTGATTGGGACAGGGAATCAGCCCCAGCATTTT. This gives the protein CASSLIGTGNQPQHF.

The gene calls are TRBV5-6 and TRBJ2-5, with 14 bases that match TRBD2. CDR3 size: 15 residues. The ends lost 5 bases at V and 5 bases at J; junction bases unmatched: 5. Germline V gives CDR1 SGHDT, CDR2 YYEEEE. The chain's CDR3 is CASRTTSGGVETQYF. Written as DNA, the CDR3 is TGTGCCAGCAGGACGACTAGCGGGGGGGTGGAGACCCAGTACTTC. Filled out from reference TRBV5-6 and TRBJ2-5, the complete variable domain reads DAGVTQSPTHLIKTRGQQVTLRCSPKSGHDTVSWYQQALGQGPQFIFQYYEEEERQRGNFPDRFSGHQFPNYSSELNVNALLLGDSALYLCASRTTSGGVETQYFGPGTRLLVL.

This chain links TRBV7-3 with TRBJ2-3, with 8 bases fitting TRBD2. Unmatched junction bases numbered 5, after V lost 7 bases and J lost 2 bases. The CDR3 spans 14 residues. Germline assignment: CDR1 SGHTA and CDR2 FQGTGA. The CDR3 DNA is TGTGCCAGCACCCCCGGGAGGGTCACAGATACGCAGTATTTT. Its protein is CASTPGRVTDTQYF.

The V call is TRBV7-2, the J call TRBJ2-7, with D hard to call. V lost 4 bases and J lost 5, with 12 bases in between. CDR1 SGHTA and CDR2 FQGNSA come from the germline V gene. CDR3 size: 13 residues. The CDR3 here is CASSSGGSHEQYF. The CDR3 DNA reads TGTGCCAGCAGCTCCGGCGGTAGCCACGAGCAGTACTTC.

This sequence joins TRBV19 and TRBJ1-5, with 9 bases fitting TRBD1. Per the germline V gene, CDR1 is LNHDA and CDR2 is SQIVND (reference sequence). V shed 5 bases and J 0 bases; nucleotides not matched to a gene: 14. The CDR3 sequence is 19 residues long. In DNA form, the CDR3 reads TGTGCCAGTAGTCACCCTCCGGGACAGGGCCGATATAGCAATCAGCCCCAGCATTTT. Amino acids: CASSHPPGQGRYSNQPQHF.

This chain connects TRBV18 to TRBJ2-4; possibly TRBD2 for D (5 bases). Germline V gene sequence: CDR1 KGHSH, CDR2 LQKENI. The CDR3 runs 13 residues. The V gene lost 0 bases and the J gene lost 7 bases, with 7 bases spanning the gap. CDR3 coding DNA: TGTGCCAGCTCACCACCGGACTGGAACATTCAGTACTTC. Residues: CASSPPDWNIQYF.

This clone was seen more than once but under ten times. The DNA for the CDR3 is TGTGCCTGGAGTAGCGCTGGACAGTTTTTAAACACCGGGGAGCTGTTTTTT. It is translated as CAWSSAGQFLNTGELFF. The chain employs TRBV30 and TRBJ2-2; D might be TRBD1 (6 bases). This CDR3 spans 17 amino acids. Deletions cut 2 bases from V and 2 bases from J, with 18 bases between. Germline V CDR1 and CDR2: GTSNPN, SVGIG (reference sequence).

In this sample, this clone turned up once. This chain connects TRBV18 to TRBJ1-1, with TRBD1 matching 8 bases. Germline loops: CDR1 KGHSH, CDR2 LQKENI. Trimming removed 4 bases from V and 2 bases from J; junction bases left unmatched: 6. The CDR3 length is 15 residues. The CDR3 DNA reads as TGTGCCAGCTCACTCCTGGGACAGGATAACACTGAAGCTTTCTTT. Its protein product is CASSLLGQDNTEAFF.

This clone has only a few counts. The V gene is TRBV5-4, the J gene TRBJ2-7; weak D call: TRBD2 (6 bases). V shed 4 bases and J shed 4 bases, with 15 bases lying between them. Germline assignment: CDR1 SGHNT and CDR2 YYREEE (reference sequence). The length of the CDR3 is 14 residues. The CDR3 reads CASSEAGPRYEQYF. Written as DNA, the CDR3 is TGTGCCAGCAGCGAGGCGGGGCCCCGATACGAGCAGTACTTC.

This clone was observed a single time. V and J are TRBV10-1 and TRBJ1-5, with D uncertain. The CDR3 has 17 residues. The V gene lost 7 bases and the J gene lost 2 bases, with 21 bases spanning the gap. Germline values: CDR1 WNHNN, CDR2 SYGVQD (reference sequence). DNA for the CDR3: TGCGCCAGCAATAGTCGGAGACCCGCGGGTCGCAATCAGCCCCAGCATTTT. Translation gives CASNSRRPAGRNQPQHF.

CDR3 region: CASSDGQGAWEEGAFF. The CDR3 bases are TGCGCCAGCAGCGACGGACAGGGGGCGTGGGAGGAAGGAGCTTTCTTT. The rearrangement links TRBV5-1 to TRBJ1-1; TRBD1 agrees at 11 bases. The germline V gene has CDR1 SGHRS and CDR2 YFSETQ. This CDR3 region has 16 residues. V was pared by 4 bases and J by 10 bases, with 15 bases of the junction left unmatched.

J is TRBJ2-7 and V is TRBV5-4; 7 bases align to TRBD2. This CDR3 is built from 14 residues. The V and J ends lost 0 bases and 2 bases, in that order; junction bases with no gene match: 2. Germline V gene sequence: CDR1 SGHNT, CDR2 YYREEE (reference sequence). The CDR3 nucleotides read TGTGCCAGCAGCTTGGCGGGGGGAACCTACGAGCAGTACTTC. Translated: CASSLAGGTYEQYF. Together with reference TRBV5-4 and TRBJ2-7, the CDR3 gives the full variable domain: ETGVTQSPTHLIKTRGQQVTLRCSSQSGHNTVSWYQQALGQGPQFIFQYYREEENGRGNFPPRFSGLQFPNYSSELNVNALELDDSALYLCASSLAGGTYEQYFGPGTRLTVT.

The chain links TRBV7-7 to TRBJ2-7, with 8 bases matching TRBD1. The CDR3 contains 15 residues. From germline, CDR1 is SSHAT and CDR2 FNYEAQ (reference sequence). V lost 5 bases to trimming and J lost 0 bases; unmatched junction nucleotides: 6. As DNA, the CDR3 is TGTGCCAGCAGCCACGGGACAGGTGACTCCTACGAGCAGTACTTC. Residues: CASSHGTGDSYEQYF. Variable domain in full (rest from reference TRBV7-7 and TRBJ2-7): GAGVSQSPRYKVTKRGQDVTLRCDPISSHATLYWYQQALGQGPEFLTYFNYEAQPDKSGLPSDRFSAERPEGSISTLTIQRTEQRDSAMYRCASSHGTGDSYEQYFGPGTRLTVT.